Described below is a single T cell receptor (beta chain) sequence and its context. The sample belongs to a study of blood T cell repertoires in COVID-19. Study information: Samples taken during acute and convalescent COVID-19 were collected in the United States, Italy and Spain. T cells, B-cell-depleted T cells, or PBMCs provided the cDNA or gDNA that served as material.

The CDR3 runs 13 residues. Germline values: CDR1 SGDLS, CDR2 YYNGEE. V lost 3 bases and J lost 5, with 12 bases in between. Per the authors' pipeline: Amplifying reference gene primers gave estimates of nucleated cell counts. The protocol was immunoSEQ multiplex PCR, while the TCRdb copy is restricted to in-frame clones and leaves out a portion. The DNA gave D and trimming, while V, J and clone size come from that table. The repertoire includes about 270,000 clones, approximately 80% of them detected once, and 4.1% sits in the top ten. This receptor was taken from a woman aged 45-65 years with active or convalescent COVID-19. This chain uses TRBV9 with TRBJ2-7; D possibly corresponds to TRBD2 (5 bases). The sample was peripheral blood. In DNA form, the CDR3 reads TGTGCCAGCAGCGCTACGGGGTTGGACGAGCAGTACTTC. This encodes CASSATGLDEQYF. Full variable domain (remainder filled in from reference TRBV9 and TRBJ2-7): DSGVTQTPKHLITATGQRVTLRCSPRSGDLSVYWYQQSLDQGLQFLIQYYNGEERAKGNILERFSAQQFPDLHSELNLSSLELGDSALYFCASSATGLDEQYFGPGTRLTVT.